This entry is about one TCR beta chain. These data belong to a study of blood T cell repertoires in COVID-19. Study information: COVID-19 samples collected from the United States, Italy and Spain covered acute and convalescent phases. T cells, B-cell-depleted T cells, or PBMCs supplied cDNA or gDNA.

Cohort placement rested on clinical history that participants reported themselves. Authors' analysis steps: Estimation of nucleated cell counts relied on the amplification of reference gene primers. Some clones are missing from TCRdb's copy, which holds only in-frame ones; the method was immunoSEQ multiplex PCR. For V, J and clone size, that table is used; D and trimming come from the DNA. Of over 250,000 clones in the sample, around nine tenths were seen once. CDR1 and CDR2 from the germline V gene are LNHNV and YYDKDF (reference sequence). V was clipped by 0 bases and J by 7 bases, with 9 bases between them. This CDR3 has 14 residues.

The V call is TRBV15, the J call TRBJ1-4; perhaps TRBD1 as D (5 bases). This clonotype was obtained from a woman under 30 who had recovered from COVID-19. The sample taken for sequencing was PBMCs or T cells enriched from blood (not recorded which). The CDR3 sequence: CATSRDGGGEKLFF. In DNA, the CDR3 is TGTGCCACCAGCAGAGATGGGGGAGGTGAAAAACTGTTTTTT.